This TCR beta chain was sequenced during a study of blood T cell repertoires in COVID-19. Across the whole study: The study drew acute and convalescent COVID-19 samples from the United States, Italy and Spain.

Everyone who took part was roughly 18 to 90 years old, and they came from about two dozen US areas. Participants had their cohort set by participant-reported clinical history. TCRdb's table, derived via immunoSEQ multiplex PCR, lists solely in-frame clones and lacks some. The data contain 150,000 to 200,000 clones, 85% to 90% of them singletons. The ends were cut back, 0 bases at V and 4 bases at J, with 10 bases in the middle. CDR1 is LGHNA and CDR2 is YSLEER in the germline V gene. The CDR3 spans 15 residues. Source material: PBMCs or T cells enriched from blood (not recorded which). The sequence was obtained from a woman aged 40 to 50 with acute COVID-19. V is TRBV4-3 and J is TRBJ2-1; no firm D call. DNA for the CDR3: TGCGCCAGCAGCCAAGAAAGAGTAGCATACAATGAGCAGTTCTTC. Its translation is CASSQERVAYNEQFF.